A single sample gave rise to the 11 T cell receptor beta chains below, sequenced in a study of cytomegalovirus exposure and HLA in healthy donors. Primers for the PCR totalled 60 Vbeta and 13 Jbeta. The protocol was immunoSEQ multiplex PCR, while the TCRdb copy is restricted to in-frame clones and leaves out a portion. Of 150,000 to 200,000 clones listed, about 83% are singletons. Sequencing used PBMCs. These receptors all stem from a man aged 35 to 55 in good health and CMV-seropositive.

This chain connects TRBV28 to TRBJ2-7; perhaps TRBD2 as D (6 bases). Trimming left V 5 bases short and J 1 base short, with 12 bases between. Germline lookup yields CDR1 MDHEN and CDR2 SYDVKM. The CDR3 consists of 14 residues. The CDR3 reads CASSQPGVSYEQYF. The DNA for the CDR3 is TGTGCCAGCAGTCAACCGGGAGTATCCTACGAGCAGTACTTC. Supplemented by reference TRBV28 and TRBJ2-7, the full variable domain reads DVKVTQSSRYLVKRTGEKVFLECVQDMDHENMFWYRQDPGLGLRLIYFSYDVKMKEKGDIPEGYSVSREKKERFSLILESASTNQTSMYLCASSQPGVSYEQYFGPGTRLTVT.

The chain employs TRBV27 and TRBJ1-1; D is unclear. Deletions cut 4 bases from V and 4 bases from J, with 16 bases between. Germline V CDR1 and CDR2: MNHEY, SMNVEV (reference sequence). This CDR3 region has 15 residues. The CDR3 spells CASSSPSAGITEAFF. CDR3 nucleotides: TGTGCCAGCAGTTCCCCGTCAGCCGGGATCACTGAAGCTTTCTTT.

The V call is TRBV5-4, the J call TRBJ2-7; a weak D match, TRBD1 (5 bases). The V end was cut by 3 bases, the J end by 5 bases, with 12 bases between. This CDR3 has 13 amino acids. Germline lookup yields CDR1 SGHNT and CDR2 YYREEE (reference sequence). CDR3 residues: CASSWTPGNEQYF. The DNA of the CDR3 is TGTGCCAGCAGCTGGACACCAGGCAACGAGCAGTACTTC.

V and J are TRBV18 and TRBJ2-2; perhaps TRBD2 as D (7 bases). This CDR3 region has 16 residues. Germline V gene sequence: CDR1 KGHSH, CDR2 LQKENI. V lost 3 bases and J lost 4, with 15 bases in between. CDR3 sequence: CASSPKQGGSTGELFF. CDR3 in DNA: TGTGCCAGCTCACCGAAACAGGGCGGGAGCACCGGGGAGCTGTTTTTT.

This chain connects TRBV7-9 to TRBJ1-1, with a weak D call TRBD1 (5 bases). Trimming left V 5 bases short and J 6 bases short, with 10 bases between. CDR3 length equals 12 residues. Germline CDR1 reads SEHNR; CDR2 reads FQNEAQ (reference sequence). DNA of the CDR3: TGTGCCAGCAGCGGGACTGGCGCTGAAGCTTTCTTT. Translation gives CASSGTGAEAFF.

This chain connects TRBV19 to TRBJ1-1, with a tentative D call TRBD1 (5 bases). Germline-derived CDR1 and CDR2 are LNHDA and SQIVND (reference sequence). With 2 bases removed from V and 5 bases from J, the gap between germline ends came to 15 bases. CDR3 length equals 15 residues. The CDR3 DNA is TGTGCCAGTAGTATAATCCCGGGGGGGACGACTGAAGCTTTCTTT. Translated, it gives CASSIIPGGTTEAFF. The entire variable domain, with the rest obtained from reference TRBV19 and TRBJ1-1, is as follows: DGGITQSPKYLFRKEGQNVTLSCEQNLNHDAMYWYRQDPGQGLRLIYYSQIVNDFQKGDIAEGYSVSREKKESFPLTVTSAQKNPTAFYLCASSIIPGGTTEAFFGQGTRLTVV.

The chain couples TRBV27 to TRBJ2-1, with 7 bases fitting TRBD2. Trimming cost V 0 bases and J 4 bases; bases outside gene matches: 9. The germline gives CDR1 MNHEY, CDR2 SMNVEV (reference sequence). The CDR3 covers 17 residues. The CDR3 DNA reads TGTGCCAGCAGTTTATCGAATTTAGTAGCGGGTTACAATGAGCAGTTCTTC. Translation gives CASSLSNLVAGYNEQFF.

The genes are TRBV6-5 and TRBJ2-7; 11 positions match TRBD1. V lost 6 bases, J lost 4 bases, and 5 bases stayed unmatched. Looked up from germline, CDR1 is MNHEY and CDR2 is SVGAGI. The CDR3 is 14 amino acids. The CDR3 coding sequence is TGTGCCAGCAGGCGGACAGGGGGCATGTACGAGCAGTACTTC. This gives the protein CASRRTGGMYEQYF.

This clone was counted only a few times. The rearrangement uses TRBV6-1 and TRBJ2-2; maybe TRBD2 (6 bases). Trimming removed 7 bases at V and 6 bases at J, with 12 bases between. Germline-derived CDR1 and CDR2 are MNHNS and SASEGT. The CDR3 consists of 13 residues. CDR3 residues: CASKEGGAGELFF. CDR3 nucleotide sequence: TGTGCCAGCAAAGAAGGCGGGGCCGGGGAGCTGTTTTTT.

The rearrangement links TRBV13 to TRBJ2-3; 14 nucleotides agree with TRBD2. CDR1 is PRHDT and CDR2 is FYEKMQ in the germline V gene (reference sequence). With 4 bases clipped from V and 8 bases from J, the junction kept 8 bases outside the gene matches. The CDR3 loop spans 16 amino acids. The CDR3 DNA follows: TGTGCCAGCAGCTCGGCGGGACTAGCGGGAGCCCGTACGCAGTATTTT. Translating gives CASSSAGLAGARTQYF. The variable domain in full, with the rest retrieved from reference TRBV13 and TRBJ2-3, is AAGVIQSPRHLIKEKRETATLKCYPIPRHDTVYWYQQGPGQDPQFLISFYEKMQSDKGSIPDRFSAQQFSDYHSELNMSSLELGDSALYFCASSSAGLAGARTQYFGPGTRLTVL.

The chain carries TRBV5-1 and TRBJ1-5, with D possibly matching TRBD1 (5 bases). The CDR3 has 14 amino acids. The V end lost 2 bases, the J end lost 6 bases, and 12 bases lay between the germline ends. Germline V gives CDR1 SGHRS, CDR2 YFSETQ. CDR3 residues: CASSFEGAGQPQHF. CDR3 sequence (DNA): TGCGCCAGCAGCTTTGAAGGGGCAGGTCAGCCCCAGCATTTT. Using reference TRBV5-1 and TRBJ1-5 for the parts outside the CDR3, the full variable domain is KAGVTQTPRYLIKTRGQQVTLSCSPISGHRSVSWYQQTPGQGLQFLFEYFSETQRNKGNFPGRFSGRQFSNSRSEMNVSTLELGDSALYLCASSFEGAGQPQHFGDGTRLSIL.